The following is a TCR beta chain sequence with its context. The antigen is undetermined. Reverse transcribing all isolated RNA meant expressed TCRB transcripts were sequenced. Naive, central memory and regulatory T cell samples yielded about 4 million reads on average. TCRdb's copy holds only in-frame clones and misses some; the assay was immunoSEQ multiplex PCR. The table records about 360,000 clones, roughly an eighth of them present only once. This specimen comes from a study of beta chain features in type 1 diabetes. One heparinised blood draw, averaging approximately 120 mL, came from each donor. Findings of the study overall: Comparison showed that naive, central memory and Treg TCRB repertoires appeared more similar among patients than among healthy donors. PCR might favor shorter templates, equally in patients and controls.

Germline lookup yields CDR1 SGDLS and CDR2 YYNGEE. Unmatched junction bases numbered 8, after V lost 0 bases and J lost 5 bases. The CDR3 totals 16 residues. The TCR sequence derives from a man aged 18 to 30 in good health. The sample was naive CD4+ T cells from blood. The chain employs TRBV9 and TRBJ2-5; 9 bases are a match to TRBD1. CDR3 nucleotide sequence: TGTGCCAGCAGCGTAGGTTCAGGACAGGGGAAGGAGACCCAGTACTTC. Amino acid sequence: CASSVGSGQGKETQYF. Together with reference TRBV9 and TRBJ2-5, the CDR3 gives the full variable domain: DSGVTQTPKHLITATGQRVTLRCSPRSGDLSVYWYQQSLDQGLQFLIQYYNGEERAKGNILERFSAQQFPDLHSELNLSSLELGDSALYFCASSVGSGQGKETQYFGPGTRLLVL.